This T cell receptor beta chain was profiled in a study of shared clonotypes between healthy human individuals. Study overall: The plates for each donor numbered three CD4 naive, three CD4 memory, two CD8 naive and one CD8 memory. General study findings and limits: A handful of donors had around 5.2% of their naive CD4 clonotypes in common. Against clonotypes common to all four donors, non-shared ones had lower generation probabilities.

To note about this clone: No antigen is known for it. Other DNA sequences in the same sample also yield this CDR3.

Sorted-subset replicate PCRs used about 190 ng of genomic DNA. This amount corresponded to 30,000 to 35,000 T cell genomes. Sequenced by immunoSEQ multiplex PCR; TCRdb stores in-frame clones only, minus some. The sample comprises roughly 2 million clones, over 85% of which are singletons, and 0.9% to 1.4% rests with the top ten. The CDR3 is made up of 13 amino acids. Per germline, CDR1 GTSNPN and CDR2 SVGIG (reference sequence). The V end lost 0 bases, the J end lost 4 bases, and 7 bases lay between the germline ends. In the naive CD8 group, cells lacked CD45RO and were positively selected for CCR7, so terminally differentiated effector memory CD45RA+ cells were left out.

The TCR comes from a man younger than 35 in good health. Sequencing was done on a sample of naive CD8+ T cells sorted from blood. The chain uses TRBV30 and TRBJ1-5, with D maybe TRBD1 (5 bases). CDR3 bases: TGTGCCTGGAGTGTAACAGGAAATCAGCCCCAGCATTTT. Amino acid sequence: CAWSVTGNQPQHF.